This TCR beta chain was profiled in a study of cytomegalovirus exposure and HLA in healthy donors. V lost 2 bases and J lost 9, with 8 bases in between. From germline, CDR1 is MDHEN and CDR2 SYDVKM. The CDR3 sequence is 12 residues long. In the PCR, 60 Vbeta and 13 Jbeta primers were used. Under the authors' procedure: An analysis performed later counted 81 million or so unique TCR beta chains (roughly 11 million of them shared). Profiled with immunoSEQ multiplex PCR; TCRdb holds only in-frame clones, not every one. Clonal size and the V and J genes are those of that table, whereas D and trimming came from the DNA. The data hold fewer than 250,000 clones, with roughly 80% observed a single time.

The J gene is TRBJ2-1, the V gene TRBV28; a possible D gene is TRBD2 (6 bases). This TCR was recovered from a man aged 30 to 45 in good health and CMV-seronegative. Source material: PBMCs. The CDR3 region is CASSLVGSEQFF. The CDR3 DNA reads TGTGCCAGCAGTTTAGTCGGGAGTGAGCAGTTCTTC.